The rows below give T cell receptor beta chains drawn from one sample of a study of blood T cell repertoires in COVID-19. The protocol was immunoSEQ multiplex PCR, while the TCRdb copy is restricted to in-frame clones and leaves out a portion. Here the sample spans over 200,000 clones, 80% to 85% being singletons. Sequenced: PBMCs or T cells enriched from blood (not recorded which). The receptors originated from a woman in her thirties or forties who had recovered from COVID-19. Both conserved end residues are part of each CDR3. A D gene is named only where the DNA matches it firmly. Clone size is not always given. Where it is, it says once, few, many or a class for expanded clones.

>NA|TRBJ1-5|NA|TRBV2
TGTGCCAGCGGAGGCAATCAGCCCCAGCATTTT
CASGGNQPQHF
>NA|TRBJ2-5|TRBD2|TRBV7-6
TGTGCCAGCAGCTTTGGTACTAGCGAACAAGAGACCCAGTACTTC
CASSFGTSEQETQYF
>NA|TRBJ2-1|NA|TRBV4-2
TGTGCCAGCAGCCAAGAATCATCAATTCCCAGTGAGCAGTTCTTC
CASSQESSIPSEQFF
>NA|TRBJ1-5|NA|TRBV5-1
TGCGCCAGCAGCTTAGATAAGATGGTTGGGGGCATCAATCAGCCCCAGCATTTT
CASSLDKMVGGINQPQHF
>NA|TRBJ1-3|NA|TRBV28
TGTGCCAGCAGTTTCGCGGAGGGCACCATATATTTT
CASSFAEGTIYF
>NA|TRBJ2-3|NA|TRBV7-2
TGTGCCAGCAGCCAACAAGTCCTAGGCACAGATACGCAGTATTTT
CASSQQVLGTDTQYF
>NA|TRBJ2-1|TRBD2|TRBV7-8
TGTGCCAGCAGCTTATTAGCGGGAGGGGGCTACAATGAGCAGTTCTTC
CASSLLAGGGYNEQFF
>once|TRBJ1-6|NA|TRBV6-5
TGTGCCAGCAGTCCGACAGGAGGTTATTCACCCCTCCACTTT
CASSPTGGYSPLHF
>NA|TRBJ2-1|TRBD1|TRBV4-1
TGCGCCAGCAGCCAACGACAGGGGGTATACAATGAGCAGTTCTTC
CASSQRQGVYNEQFF
>NA|TRBJ1-3|NA|TRBV5-1
TGCGCCAGCAGCTCGGGTCTTGGAAACACCATATATTTT
CASSSGLGNTIYF
>NA|TRBJ2-3|TRBD1|TRBV24-1
TGTGCCACCAGTGAGCGAGAACAGGGGGCAGATACGCAGTATTTT
CATSEREQGADTQYF
>NA|TRBJ1-1|NA|TRBV5-5
TGTGCCAGCAGCTTCGACGGGGGGAACACTGAAGCTTTCTTT
CASSFDGGNTEAFF
>NA|TRBJ2-5|TRBD1|TRBV27
TGTGCCAGCAAAGACCGGGACAGGGCGTTTTTAAGAGAGACCCAGTACTTC
CASKDRDRAFLRETQYF
>NA|TRBJ2-5|NA|TRBV3-1/TRBV3-2
TGTGCCAGCAGCCAAGGTAGCGACCAAGAGACCCAGTACTTC
CASSQGSDQETQYF
>many|TRBJ2-1|NA|TRBV7-6
TGTGCCAGCAGCTTAGTGGCGGGGTCCAACTTGGGGGCCTACAATGAGCAGTTCTTC
CASSLVAGSNLGAYNEQFF
>NA|TRBJ1-2|NA|TRBV5-4
TGTGCCAGCAGCTTCACAGGGTCTGGTGGCTACACCTTC
CASSFTGSGGYTF
>NA|TRBJ1-2|NA|TRBV3-1/TRBV3-2
TGTGCCAGCAGCGGGAGCGGCTACACCTTC
CASSGSGYTF
>NA|TRBJ2-1|NA|TRBV5-1
TGCGCCAGCAGCACTCGGGGGTTGGGCCTGAGGTTCTTC
CASSTRGLGLRFF
>NA|TRBJ1-5|TRBD1|TRBV4-1
TGCGCCAGCAGCCTAGGGACAGGGACTAGCAATCAGCCCCAGCATTTT
CASSLGTGTSNQPQHF
>NA|TRBJ2-7|TRBD1|TRBV2
TGTGCCAGCAGAAGACAGGGCATTGTGGACGAGCAGTACTTC
CASRRQGIVDEQYF
>NA|TRBJ1-4|NA|TRBV19
TGTGCCAGTAGTGGTCTTCTGATAGTCGCAAAACTGTTTTTT
CASSGLLIVAKLFF
>NA|TRBJ1-2|TRBD1|TRBV5-1
TGCGCCAGCAGCCAGACCGGGACAGGGGTCGGCAAGTTCTATGGCTACACCTTC
CASSQTGTGVGKFYGYTF
>few|TRBJ1-3|TRBD1|TRBV30
TGTGCCTGGGGCCGTGGGACAGCCTCTGGAAACACCATATATTTT
CAWGRGTASGNTIYF
>NA|TRBJ2-2|TRBD2|TRBV7-3
TGTGCCAGCAGCTTAGGAGCGGGAGGGCCCTACACCGGGGAGCTGTTTTTT
CASSLGAGGPYTGELFF
>NA|TRBJ2-1|NA|TRBV2
TGTGCCAGCAGTGAAACAGTGAGCTCCTACAATGAGCAGTTCTTC
CASSETVSSYNEQFF
>NA|TRBJ1-5|NA|TRBV21-1
TGTGCCAGCAGCCGCGACAGGGGGTGTCAGAATCAGCCCCAGCATTTT
CASSRDRGCQNQPQHF
>NA|TRBJ2-1|TRBD1|TRBV15
TGTGCCACCAGCAGGGACAGGGGGAACTACAATGAGCAGTTCTTC
CATSRDRGNYNEQFF
>NA|TRBJ1-1|TRBD1|TRBV18
TGTGCCAGCTCACTGGGACAGGGACGTTCGTTCGGGACTGAAGCTTTCTTT
CASSLGQGRSFGTEAFF
>NA|TRBJ1-6|NA|TRBV27
TGTGCCAGCAGTTTCGGGGGTTCACCCCTCCACTTT
CASSFGGSPLHF
>many|TRBJ1-2|NA|TRBV5-5
TGTGCCAGCAGCGGAACAGGGTTCTATGGCTACACCTTC
CASSGTGFYGYTF
>NA|TRBJ2-7|TRBD1|TRBV9
TGTGCCAGCAGCGACGGACAGGGGGGGTTCTACGAGCAGTACTTC
CASSDGQGGFYEQYF
>NA|TRBJ2-2|TRBD1|TRBV6-6
TGTGCCAGCAGTTGGGACAGCAACACCGGGGAGCTGTTTTTT
CASSWDSNTGELFF
>NA|TRBJ2-3|TRBD1|TRBV2
TGTGCCAGCAGCACCCGGATCTCCAGGGGGACAGATACGCAGTATTTT
CASSTRISRGTDTQYF
>NA|TRBJ2-1|NA|TRBV5-6
TGTGCCAGCAGCTCGACGACAGACGAGCAGTTCTTC
CASSSTTDEQFF
>NA|TRBJ1-5|NA|TRBV27
TGTGCCAGCAGTTTACGGGGGGGCAATCAGCCCCAGCATTTT
CASSLRGGNQPQHF
>NA|TRBJ1-1|NA|TRBV7-9
TGTGCCAGCAGCTTAGCAGTTTTTTTGTCCCCCAGGCTGAACACTGAAGCTTTCTTT
CASSLAVFLSPRLNTEAFF
>NA|TRBJ1-2|NA|TRBV7-2
TGTGCCAGCAGCTTCAGAGGCGGGAATGGCTACACCTTC
CASSFRGGNGYTF
>few|TRBJ2-7|NA|TRBV19
TGTGCCAGTAGTATCTCAGGCGGGCGAGAGCAGTACTTC
CASSISGGREQYF
>NA|TRBJ2-7|TRBD2|TRBV19
TGTGCCAGTAGTATCGGGCTAGCGGAATCCTACGAGCAGTACTTC
CASSIGLAESYEQYF
>NA|TRBJ2-7|NA|TRBV24-1
TGTGCCACCAGTGATTTGAGGCAGGGATACGAGCAGTACTTC
CATSDLRQGYEQYF
>NA|TRBJ1-6|NA|TRBV7-8
TGTGCCAGCAGACCTGAAGGGGCAGCCAATTCACCCCTCCACTTT
CASRPEGAANSPLHF
>NA|TRBJ1-1|TRBD1|TRBV30
TGTGCCTGGGACAGGGCGAACACTGAAGCTTTCTTT
CAWDRANTEAFF
>NA|TRBJ1-3|NA|TRBV19
TGTGCCAGTAGTGTGGGGCCTGGAAACACCATATATTTT
CASSVGPGNTIYF
>once|TRBJ1-1|TRBD1|TRBV6-6
TGTGCCAGCACCCCGACAGGGGGCGTGACTGAAGCTTTCTTT
CASTPTGGVTEAFF
>once|TRBJ1-5|NA|TRBV28
TGTGCCAGCAGTACCGAACGAGCCCAGCATTTT
CASSTERAQHF
>NA|TRBJ1-2|NA|TRBV5-1
TGCGCCAGCAGCTTGGTTTCCAGTCTCTATGGCTACACCTTC
CASSLVSSLYGYTF